Listed below are T cell receptor beta chains from one sample, sequenced in a study of blood T cell repertoires in COVID-19. Libraries were prepared by immunoSEQ multiplex PCR; TCRdb keeps only in-frame clonotypes and omits some of them. Counted here are approximately 31,000 clones, 85% to 95% occurring once; the ten biggest clones make up over 9.5%. The sequencing input was peripheral blood. The receptors derive from a human donor in a cohort sampled during active COVID-19. Both conserved end residues are part of each CDR3. The D gene is left open where the match is weak. Not every row has a clone size; where given, it reads once, few, many or a size class.

TRBD1 TRBJ1-6 . 17 TRBV5-1 CASSIGGSGAYNSPLHF TGCGCCAGCAGTATAGGGGGCTCGGGCGCCTATAATTCACCCCTCCACTTT
TRBD2 TRBJ2-1 . 14 TRBV7-3 CASSLTLAGSGLFF TGTGCCAGCAGCTTAACTCTAGCGGGCTCGGGTTTGTTCTTC
. TRBJ1-1 once 15 TRBV9 CASSGGGGAGTEAFF TGTGCCAGCAGCGGAGGAGGGGGGGCGGGCACTGAAGCTTTCTTT
. TRBJ1-1 . 15 TRBV3-1/TRBV3-2 CASSQVATGGTEAFF TGTGCCAGCAGCCAAGTAGCTACCGGGGGAACTGAAGCTTTCTTT
TRBD1 TRBJ1-1 . 15 TRBV11-2 CASSLARDRDTEAFF TGTGCCAGCAGCTTAGCCCGGGACAGGGACACTGAAGCTTTCTTT
TRBD2 TRBJ2-5 . 16 TRBV7-7 CASSLASGRAGETQYF TGTGCTAGCAGCTTAGCTAGCGGGAGGGCTGGCGAGACCCAGTACTTC
. TRBJ1-4 . 11 TRBV28 CASYGGEKLFF TGTGCCAGCTATGGAGGTGAAAAACTGTTTTTT
TRBD1 TRBJ2-2 . 16 TRBV18 CASSLSGGSNTGELFF TGTGCCAGCTCACTCTCAGGGGGCTCGAACACCGGGGAGCTGTTTTTT
TRBD2 TRBJ2-7 . 16 TRBV10-3 CAISEPVAGGAYEQYF TGTGCCATCAGTGAACCCGTGGCGGGAGGTGCTTACGAGCAGTACTTC
TRBD1 TRBJ2-3 . 15 TRBV9 CASSDVGQGRDTQYF TGTGCCAGCAGCGATGTGGGACAGGGCAGAGATACGCAGTATTTT
. TRBJ1-1 . 15 TRBV6-1 CASSEQTGEYTEAFF TGTGCCAGCAGTGAACAGACCGGGGAGTACACTGAAGCTTTCTTT
TRBD2 TRBJ2-1 once 13 TRBV30 CAWNPGLGNEQFF TGTGCCTGGAACCCGGGACTAGGAAATGAGCAGTTCTTC
. TRBJ2-7 . 15 TRBV28 CASRKGQTGSWGQYF TGTGCCAGCAGGAAAGGGCAAACAGGCTCGTGGGGGCAGTACTTC
TRBD1 TRBJ2-7 . 16 TRBV4-1 CASSPLSRTGSYEQYF TGCGCCAGCAGCCCTCTTTCCCGGACAGGGTCTTACGAGCAGTACTTC
. TRBJ1-6 once 16 TRBV9 CASSVEGRAYNSPLHF TGTGCCAGCAGCGTTGAAGGCAGGGCCTATAATTCACCCCTCCACTTT
TRBD2 TRBJ2-1 once 15 TRBV30 CAWSPLAGGFDEQFF TGTGCCTGGAGCCCACTAGCGGGAGGTTTCGATGAGCAGTTCTTC
. TRBJ1-3 . 17 TRBV4-1 CASSQGGPGSSGNTIYF TGCGCCAGCAGCCAAGGCGGTCCTGGGAGCTCTGGAAACACCATATATTTT
TRBD2 TRBJ2-1 . 15 TRBV5-4 CASSLGLAGSGEQFF TGTGCCAGCAGCTTAGGACTAGCGGGGTCCGGTGAGCAGTTCTTC
. TRBJ2-5 . 13 TRBV12-3/TRBV12-4 CASSLGGIETQYF TGTGCCAGCAGTTTGGGCGGGATAGAGACCCAGTACTTC
TRBD2 TRBJ2-3 once 16 TRBV6-5 CASSYEAGGSTDTQYF TGTGCCAGCAGTTACGAAGCGGGAGGGTCCACAGATACGCAGTATTTT
. TRBJ1-4 . 14 TRBV29-1 CSVEAAGRDEKLFF TGCAGCGTTGAAGCGGCAGGGAGGGATGAAAAACTGTTTTTT
TRBD1 TRBJ2-3 once 15 TRBV7-9 CASSLQGARTDTQYF TGTGCCAGCAGCCTCCAGGGGGCCCGCACAGATACGCAGTATTTT
TRBD1 TRBJ1-2 . 16 TRBV23-1 CASSHTPAGTGAGYTF TGCGCCAGCAGTCATACCCCAGCCGGGACAGGGGCTGGCTACACCTTC
. TRBJ2-7 . 13 TRBV5-1 CASSPGPNYEQYF TGCGCCAGCAGCCCTGGGCCCAACTACGAGCAGTACTTC
. TRBJ1-6 . 13 TRBV2 CASKAGRNSPLHF TGTGCCAGCAAAGCAGGGAGGAATTCACCCCTCCACTTT
. TRBJ2-1 . 15 TRBV6-2/TRBV6-3 CASSYQGSTYNEQFF TGTGCCAGCAGTTACCAGGGGTCAACCTACAATGAGCAGTTCTTC
. TRBJ1-1 . 14 TRBV27 CASSLVSRGTEAFF TGTGCCAGCAGTTTAGTGAGCCGCGGCACTGAAGCTTTCTTT
. TRBJ2-1 . 15 TRBV25-1 CASSEFNNRAGEQFF TGTGCCAGCAGTGAATTCAACAACAGGGCTGGTGAGCAGTTCTTC
. TRBJ1-2 . 12 TRBV29-1 CSVAQTNYGYTF TGCAGCGTTGCCCAGACTAACTATGGCTACACCTTC
. TRBJ1-2 . 15 TRBV11-2 CASIDPHGGPYGYTF TGTGCCAGCATCGACCCCCACGGGGGGCCTTATGGCTACACCTTC
. TRBJ1-1 . 13 TRBV28 CASSLGGFGEAFF TGTGCCAGCAGTTTAGGGGGGTTTGGTGAAGCTTTCTTT
. TRBJ2-3 . 17 TRBV6-6 CASSPPRRGPSTDTQYF TGTGCCAGCAGTCCCCCTAGGCGAGGGCCTAGCACAGATACGCAGTATTTT
TRBD2 TRBJ2-3 once 15 TRBV7-8 CASSFSGRATDTQYF TGTGCCAGCAGCTTTTCCGGGAGGGCCACAGATACGCAGTATTTT
. TRBJ2-1 . 16 TRBV9 CASSVEGGVDYNEQFF TGTGCCAGCAGCGTAGAAGGAGGGGTGGACTACAATGAGCAGTTCTTC
TRBD2 TRBJ2-1 once 14 TRBV7-2 CASKGGRAGGEQFF TGTGCCAGCAAGGGGGGACGAGCGGGAGGAGAGCAGTTCTTC
TRBD2 TRBJ2-1 few 14 TRBV7-3 CASSLAGGRDEQFF TGTGCCAGCAGCCTAGCGGGAGGACGTGATGAGCAGTTCTTC
. TRBJ2-1 . 16 TRBV29-1 CSAPKGEGHRVNEQFF TGCAGCGCACCGAAGGGGGAGGGCCATCGGGTAAATGAGCAGTTCTTC
. TRBJ2-3 . 17 TRBV2 CASKIGGAFSLPDTQYF TGTGCCAGCAAGATAGGAGGGGCGTTTTCACTGCCGGATACGCAGTATTTT
TRBD1 TRBJ2-2 . 16 TRBV5-1 CASSLDPGQGTGELFF TGCGCCAGCAGCTTAGATCCGGGACAGGGGACCGGGGAGCTGTTTTTT
. TRBJ2-7 . 15 TRBV7-9 CASSPVAAGDYEQYF TGTGCCAGCAGTCCGGTAGCGGCCGGAGACTACGAGCAGTACTTC
TRBD1 TRBJ1-5 . 12 TRBV24-1 CATSAGTGQVTF TGTGCCACCAGCGCCGGGACAGGGCAAGTCACCTTT
TRBD2 TRBJ2-7 . 16 TRBV2 CASSGRTSGTLYEQYF TGTGCCAGCAGTGGACGGACTAGCGGGACGTTATACGAGCAGTACTTC
. TRBJ2-7 . 16 TRBV7-6 CASSLGSGRSSYEQYF TGTGCCAGCAGCTTAGGAAGCGGAAGGAGCTCCTACGAGCAGTACTTC
TRBD1 TRBJ1-2 . 15 TRBV7-2 CASSLDAWTGAGYTF TGTGCCAGCAGCTTAGACGCATGGACAGGGGCTGGCTACACCTTC
. TRBJ2-2 . 15 TRBV13 CASSSTGLTGGELFF TGTGCCAGCAGCTCCACGGGTCTGACAGGCGGGGAGCTGTTTTTT
TRBD2 TRBJ2-1 . 14 TRBV28 CASFRREGPGEQFF TGTGCCAGCTTTCGGCGGGAGGGCCCGGGTGAGCAGTTCTTC
. TRBJ2-1 . 13 TRBV30 CAWSIGQTDEQFF TGTGCCTGGAGTATTGGACAGACGGATGAGCAGTTCTTC
TRBD2 TRBJ2-1 . 15 TRBV9 CASSPWTSGWAEQFF TGTGCCAGCAGCCCTTGGACTAGCGGGTGGGCTGAGCAGTTCTTC
. TRBJ2-2 once 13 TRBV12-3/TRBV12-4 CASSIRVTGELFF TGTGCCAGCAGTATCAGGGTCACCGGGGAGCTGTTTTTT
TRBD1 TRBJ2-3 . 14 TRBV7-9 CASSFQGGGDTQYF TGTGCCAGCAGCTTTCAAGGGGGCGGAGATACGCAGTATTTT
TRBD1 TRBJ1-1 . 16 TRBV9 CASSAKPGGTNTEAFF TGTGCCAGCAGCGCAAAACCAGGGGGTACGAACACTGAAGCTTTCTTT
. TRBJ2-3 . 13 TRBV2 CASRLEGTDTQYF TGTGCCAGCAGGCTAGAAGGCACAGATACGCAGTATTTT
. TRBJ2-7 . 15 TRBV4-1 CASSPMTGLSYEQYF TGCGCCAGCAGCCCGATGACAGGACTCTCCTACGAGCAGTACTTC
TRBD2 TRBJ2-1 . 15 TRBV2 CASRRTSGDGNEQFF TGTGCCAGCAGGCGAACTAGCGGAGATGGGAATGAGCAGTTCTTC
. TRBJ2-7 . 16 TRBV18 CASSPLGRGDGYEQYF TGTGCCAGCTCACCCCTCGGGAGAGGGGACGGTTACGAGCAGTACTTC